This record concerns one T cell receptor beta chain sequence. The data were obtained in a study of blood T cell repertoires in COVID-19. About the study: Acute and convalescent COVID-19 specimens originated in the United States, Italy and Spain. Nucleic acid was either cDNA or gDNA, and it came from T cells, B-cell-depleted T cells, or PBMCs.

The CDR3 loop spans 17 amino acids. J gave up 5 bases and V 0 bases, and 9 bases lay outside the gene matches. CDR1 and CDR2 (germline): LNHDA, SQIVND (reference sequence). Patients in Seattle were enrolled during active infection, then followed longitudinally. Clones were sequenced by immunoSEQ multiplex PCR, and TCRdb holds only the in-frame ones, with some missing. In the table there are 430,000 or so clones, roughly 90% of which are singletons. The specimen was peripheral blood. This chain uses TRBV19 with TRBJ1-5; 8 bases align to TRBD1. The clonotype originates from a man between 18 and 35 years old with COVID-19, enrolled during active disease. The CDR3 sequence: CASSIEGTGGGDQPQHF. In DNA form, the CDR3 reads TGTGCCAGTAGTATAGAGGGGACAGGAGGAGGCGATCAGCCCCAGCATTTT. The variable domain in full, completed from reference TRBV19 and TRBJ1-5, reads DGGITQSPKYLFRKEGQNVTLSCEQNLNHDAMYWYRQDPGQGLRLIYYSQIVNDFQKGDIAEGYSVSREKKESFPLTVTSAQKNPTAFYLCASSIEGTGGGDQPQHFGDGTRLSIL.